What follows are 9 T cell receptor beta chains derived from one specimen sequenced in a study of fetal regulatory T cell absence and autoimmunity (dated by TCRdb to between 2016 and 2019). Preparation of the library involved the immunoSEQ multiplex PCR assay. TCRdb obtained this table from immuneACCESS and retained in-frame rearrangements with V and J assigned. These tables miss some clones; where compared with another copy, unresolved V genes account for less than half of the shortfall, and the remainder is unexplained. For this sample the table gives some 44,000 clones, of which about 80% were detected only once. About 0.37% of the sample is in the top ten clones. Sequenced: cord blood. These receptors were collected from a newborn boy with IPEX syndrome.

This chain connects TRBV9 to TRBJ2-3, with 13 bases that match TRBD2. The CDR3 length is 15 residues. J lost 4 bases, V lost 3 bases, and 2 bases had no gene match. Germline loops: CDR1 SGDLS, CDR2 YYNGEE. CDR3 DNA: TGTGCCAGCAGCGGACTAGCGGGGGGCCCAGATACGCAGTATTTT. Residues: CASSGLAGGPDTQYF. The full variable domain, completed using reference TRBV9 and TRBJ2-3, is DSGVTQTPKHLITATGQRVTLRCSPRSGDLSVYWYQQSLDQGLQFLIQYYNGEERAKGNILERFSAQQFPDLHSELNLSSLELGDSALYFCASSGLAGGPDTQYFGPGTRLTVL.

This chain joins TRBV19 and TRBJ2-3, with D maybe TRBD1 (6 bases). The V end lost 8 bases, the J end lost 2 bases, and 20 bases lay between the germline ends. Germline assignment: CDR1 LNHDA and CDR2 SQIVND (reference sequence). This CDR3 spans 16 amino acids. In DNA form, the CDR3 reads TGTGCCAGTCCTCCGGGACACGTGAGGTACACAGATACGCAGTATTTT. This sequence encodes CASPPGHVRYTDTQYF.

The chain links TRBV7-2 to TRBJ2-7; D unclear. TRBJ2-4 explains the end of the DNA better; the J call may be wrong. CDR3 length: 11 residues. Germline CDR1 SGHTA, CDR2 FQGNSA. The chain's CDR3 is CASSQGLIQYF. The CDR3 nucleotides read TGTGCCAGCAGCCAAGGCCTCATTCAGTACTTC.

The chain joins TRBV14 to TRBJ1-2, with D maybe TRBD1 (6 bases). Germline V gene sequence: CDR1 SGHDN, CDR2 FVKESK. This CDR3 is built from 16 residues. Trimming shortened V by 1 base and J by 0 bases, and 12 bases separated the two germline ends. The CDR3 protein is CASSQGWTATNYGYTF. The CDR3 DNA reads TGTGCCAGCAGCCAAGGATGGACAGCTACTAACTATGGCTACACCTTC.

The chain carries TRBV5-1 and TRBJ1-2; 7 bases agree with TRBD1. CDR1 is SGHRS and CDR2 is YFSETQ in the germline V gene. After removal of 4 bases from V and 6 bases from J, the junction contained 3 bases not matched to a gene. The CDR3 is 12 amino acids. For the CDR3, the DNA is TGCGCCAGCAGCACCGGGACAGATGGCTACACCTTC. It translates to CASSTGTDGYTF.

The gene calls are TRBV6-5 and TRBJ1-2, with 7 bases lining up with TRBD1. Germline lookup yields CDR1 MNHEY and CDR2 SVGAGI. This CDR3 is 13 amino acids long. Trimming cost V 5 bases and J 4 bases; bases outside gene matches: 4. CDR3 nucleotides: TGTGCCAGCAGTCGGGACAGCCTCTATGGCTACACCTTC. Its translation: CASSRDSLYGYTF.

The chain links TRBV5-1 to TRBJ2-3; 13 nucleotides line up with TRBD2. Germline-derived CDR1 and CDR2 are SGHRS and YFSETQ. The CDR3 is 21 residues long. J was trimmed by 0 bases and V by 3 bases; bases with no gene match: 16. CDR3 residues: CASSSAMGLAGHLPSTDTQYF. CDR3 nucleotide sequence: TGCGCCAGCAGCTCTGCAATGGGACTAGCGGGACACCTCCCTAGCACAGATACGCAGTATTTT.

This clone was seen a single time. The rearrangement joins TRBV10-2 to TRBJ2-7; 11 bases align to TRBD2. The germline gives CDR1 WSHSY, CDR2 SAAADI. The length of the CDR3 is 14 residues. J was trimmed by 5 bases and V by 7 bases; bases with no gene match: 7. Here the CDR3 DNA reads TGCGCCAGCACTGAAATAGCGGGGGGGGACGAGCAGTACTTC. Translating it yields CASTEIAGGDEQYF.

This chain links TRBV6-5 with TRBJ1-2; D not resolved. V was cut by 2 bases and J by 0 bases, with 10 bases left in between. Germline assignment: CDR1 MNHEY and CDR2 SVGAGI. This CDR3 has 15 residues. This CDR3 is CASSYAWTPNYGYTF. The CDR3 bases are TGTGCCAGCAGTTACGCCTGGACTCCTAACTATGGCTACACCTTC.